This T cell receptor delta chain comes out of a study of Vδ1+ human thymocytes. Study-wide results and caveats: Bulk data may be misread because of unexpected Vdelta2 sequences. Unlike peripheral blood Vdelta1+ controls, thymic delta-chain sequences included approximately 21% Vdelta2 and few Vdelta3. Many TRG clonotypes were shared between donors; TRD repertoires were essentially private. Thymic TRG and TRD repertoires appeared highly polyclonal.

This clone was observed once. Its target is unknown. Trimming cost V 1 base and J 7 bases; bases outside gene matches: 6. Per the germline V gene, CDR1 is TSWWSYY and CDR2 is QGS. This CDR3 is built from 15 residues. Sorted Vdelta1+ thymocytes were about 97% to 99.6% pure. Extracted RNA was reverse transcribed into cDNA. Multiplex PCR used pooled V-gene forward primers and a constant-region reverse primer to amplify CDR3s. TCRdb applied CATT to the multiplex PCR reads for clone calling. The data contain fewer than 90,000 delta-chain clones, approximately 37% of them singletons. Input material: Vdelta1+ gamma-delta thymocytes from the thymus. Subset here: FACS-sorted CD3+ TCRalphabeta- TCRVdelta1+ TCRVdelta2- thymocytes. This chain links TRDV1 with TRDJ1; 10 nucleotides match TRDD3. The TCR sequence derives from a boy under two years old who had congenital heart surgery. The CDR3 is CALGEHCTGGSKLIF. The CDR3, as DNA: TGTGCTCTTGGGGAACATTGCACTGGGGGATCTAAACTCATCTTT.